The 10 T cell receptor beta chains reported below all come from one sample, sequenced in a study of CD8 T cells in ankylosing spondylitis. TCRdb reprocessed the 5' RACE reads with MiXCR, giving one entry per CDR3 protein. The data hold roughly 700,000 distinct CDR3 sequences, with 15% to 20% observed a single time. General study results and limits: Made up of eight highly homologous variants, a TCR beta motif appeared characteristic of ankylosing spondylitis blood.

The antigens these receptors bind are not known. What was sequenced was blood, either unsorted or a sorted T cell fraction (not recorded which). These TCRs come from a male donor with ankylosing spondylitis.

This clonotype was counted between two and nine times. This chain uses TRBV7-9 with TRBJ1-5, with D tentatively TRBD1 (5 bases). V dropped 6 bases and J dropped 4 bases, with 16 bases sitting between them. Germline V gives CDR1 SEHNR, CDR2 FQNEAQ (reference sequence). The CDR3 is 15 amino acids. CDR3: CASSQTGTLNQPQHF. The CDR3 bases are TGTGCCAGCAGTCAAACCGGGACCCTGAATCAGCCCCAGCATTTT.

This clonotype was counted between two and nine times. The gene calls are TRBV12-3 or TRBV12-4 and TRBJ2-7; unclear D gene. This CDR3 is 13 amino acids long. V lost 3 bases and J 6 bases, leaving 12 bases between the germline ends. The chain's CDR3 is CASSFLALGEQYF. The DNA for the CDR3 is TGTGCCAGCAGTTTTCTGGCGTTGGGCGAGCAGTACTTC.

A few counts support this clonotype. The chain couples TRBV4-2 to TRBJ2-5, with TRBD1 matching over 8 bases. Germline V CDR1 and CDR2: LGHNA, YNFKEQ. The length of the CDR3 is 17 residues. Losses at the gene ends were 0 bases for V and 2 bases for J; bases not matched to a gene: 8. In nucleotides, the CDR3 is TGTGCCAGCAGCCAAGAATTGGGGACAGGCCTACAAGAGACCCAGTACTTC. Translation: CASSQELGTGLQETQYF.

The rearrangement joins TRBV29-1 to TRBJ2-3; TRBD1 matches at 8 bases. The CDR3 has 16 amino acids. The V segment lost 0 bases and the J segment 3 bases; nucleotides outside the gene matches: 8. Germline values: CDR1 SQVTM, CDR2 ANQGSEA. CDR3 residues: CSVEDLPGQETDTQYF. The CDR3 nucleotides read TGCAGCGTTGAAGATCTTCCGGGACAGGAAACAGATACGCAGTATTTT.

This clonotype showed up just a few times. The chain combines TRBV5-1 with TRBJ2-1; 7 bases are shared with TRBD2. The CDR3 runs 16 residues. Per germline, CDR1 SGHRS and CDR2 YFSETQ. V shed 5 bases, J shed 10 bases, and the junction held 18 bases outside the gene matches. Here the CDR3 reads CASSYRSGPGMKEQFF. The CDR3 coding sequence is TGCGCCAGCAGTTATCGTAGCGGGCCCGGGATGAAGGAGCAGTTCTTC.

The rearrangement uses TRBV6-1 and TRBJ2-1; D is perhaps TRBD2 (5 bases). The germline V gene has CDR1 MNHNS and CDR2 SASEGT. V lost 7 bases, J lost 4 bases, and 17 bases lay in between. The CDR3 is 15 residues long. CDR3 nucleotide sequence: TGTGCCAGCACTCCTTCTCGCGGGCCGTACAATGAGCAGTTCTTC. Translated, it gives CASTPSRGPYNEQFF.

This chain uses TRBV4-3 with TRBJ2-2; TRBD1 matches 7 bases. The CDR3 sequence is 16 residues long. Germline values: CDR1 LGHNA, CDR2 YSLEER. V shed 0 bases, J shed 0 bases, and the junction held 1 base outside the gene matches. The CDR3 loop is CASSQDRGSNTGELFF. Here the CDR3 DNA reads TGCGCCAGCAGCCAAGACAGGGGGTCGAACACCGGGGAGCTGTTTTTT.

V gene TRBV12-3 or TRBV12-4 combines with J gene TRBJ1-3; possible D gene TRBD1, 6 bases. CDR3 size: 14 residues. Trimming shortened V by 11 bases and J by 0 bases, and 14 bases separated the two germline ends. CDR3 nucleotides: TGTGCCTGTAAGGGGGATACCTCTGGAAACACCATATATTTT. This translates into CACKGDTSGNTIYF.

This clonotype appeared a few times. This chain connects TRBV4-1 to TRBJ1-1; 7 bases are shared with TRBD1. J gave up 3 bases and V 0 bases, and 10 bases lay outside the gene matches. The CDR3 contains 17 residues. CDR1 and CDR2 (germline): MGHRA, YSYEKL. CDR3 in DNA: TGCGCCAGCAGCCAAGATCCGACAGGGTCGCGGGACACTGAAGCTTTCTTT. Protein product: CASSQDPTGSRDTEAFF.

This clonotype was counted between two and nine times. The chain uses TRBV4-3 and TRBJ2-3, with D possibly being TRBD1 (6 bases). The ends were cut back, 3 bases at V and 4 bases at J, with 11 bases in the middle. The CDR3 consists of 14 residues. Germline V gene sequence: CDR1 LGHNA, CDR2 YSLEER. CDR3 bases: TGCGCCAGCAGCCATTCCAGGGGACCAGATACGCAGTATTTT. Its translation is CASSHSRGPDTQYF.